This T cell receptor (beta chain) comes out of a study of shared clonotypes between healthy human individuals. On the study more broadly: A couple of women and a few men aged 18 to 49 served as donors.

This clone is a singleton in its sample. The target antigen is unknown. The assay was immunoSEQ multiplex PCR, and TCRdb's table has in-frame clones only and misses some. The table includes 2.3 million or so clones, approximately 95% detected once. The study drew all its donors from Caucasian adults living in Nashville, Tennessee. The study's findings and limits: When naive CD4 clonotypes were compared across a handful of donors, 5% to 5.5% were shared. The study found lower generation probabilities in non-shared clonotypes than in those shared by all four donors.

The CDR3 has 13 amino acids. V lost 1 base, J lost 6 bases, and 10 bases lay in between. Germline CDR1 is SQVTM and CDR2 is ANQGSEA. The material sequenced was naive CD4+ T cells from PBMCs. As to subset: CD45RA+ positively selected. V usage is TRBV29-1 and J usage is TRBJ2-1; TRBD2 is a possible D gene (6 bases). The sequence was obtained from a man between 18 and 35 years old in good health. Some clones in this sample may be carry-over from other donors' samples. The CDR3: CSVEAGVGNEQFF. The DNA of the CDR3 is TGCAGCGTTGAAGCGGGAGTGGGCAATGAGCAGTTCTTC.